The source of this T cell receptor beta chain is a study of cytomegalovirus exposure and HLA in healthy donors. Study information: In a later analysis, it was reported that the 110 or so validation repertoires had been produced on the same platform as the roughly 650 repertoires belonging to the first cohort.

Concerning this clone itself: Its antigen remains unidentified.

Generated by immunoSEQ multiplex PCR, the TCRdb table keeps only in-frame clones and is missing some. The sample yields about 200,000 clones, roughly 84% seen once. Study results and caveats: Researchers reported that a few CMV-associated chains were confirmed in vitro as CMV antigen-specific.

After removal of 0 bases from V and 0 bases from J, the junction contained 11 bases not matched to a gene. Germline CDR1 SGDLS, CDR2 YYNGEE. The CDR3 runs to 19 residues. This clonotype was sampled from a woman aged 18-29 years in good health and CMV-seropositive. The rearrangement links TRBV9 to TRBJ2-3; 9 bases agree with TRBD2. Sequencing used PBMCs. The CDR3 loop reads CASSVEWEVTSGSTDTQYF. The CDR3 coding sequence is TGTGCCAGCAGCGTAGAGTGGGAAGTGACTAGCGGTAGCACAGATACGCAGTATTTT. Full variable domain (remainder filled in from reference TRBV9 and TRBJ2-3): DSGVTQTPKHLITATGQRVTLRCSPRSGDLSVYWYQQSLDQGLQFLIQYYNGEERAKGNILERFSAQQFPDLHSELNLSSLELGDSALYFCASSVEWEVTSGSTDTQYFGPGTRLTVL.